The 14 T cell receptor beta chains reported below all come from one sample, sequenced in a study of CD8 T cells in Susac syndrome. Reverse transcription used roughly 0.5 to 1 ug RNA and random hexamers. A single record per CDR3 protein comes from TCRdb applying MiXCR to the immunoSEQ multiplex PCR reads. The profile shows under 200,000 distinct CDR3 sequences, 95% of them singletons. Sample: CD8+ T cells from PBMCs. The receptors come from a human donor with multiple sclerosis.

The CDR3 loop reads CASSPAGSGGYTF. The CDR3 DNA is TGTGCCAGCAGTCCGGCGGGGAGTGGGGGCTACACCTTC. The chain recombines TRBV27 with TRBJ1-2; the D is unclear. Trimming removed 5 bases at V and 8 bases at J, with 15 bases between. Looked up from germline, CDR1 is MNHEY and CDR2 is SMNVEV (reference sequence). CDR3 length: 13 amino acids.

This chain uses TRBV15 with TRBJ2-3; D is ambiguous. This CDR3 comprises 12 residues. Germline V lookup: CDR1 LNHNV, CDR2 YYDKDF (reference sequence). V lost 1 base and J lost 1, with 0 bases in between. The CDR3 sequence: CATSRGTDTQYF. CDR3 DNA sequence: TGTGCCACCAGCAGAGGCACAGATACGCAGTATTTT.

The V gene is TRBV5-1, the J gene TRBJ1-1; D uncertain. Germline V gives CDR1 SGHRS, CDR2 YFSETQ. This CDR3 contains 12 residues. The ends were cut back, 2 bases at V and 6 bases at J, with 8 bases in the middle. CDR3 nucleotides: TGCGCCAGCAGCTTTCGGGGTTCTGAAGCTTTCTTT. Translation gives CASSFRGSEAFF. Using reference TRBV5-1 and TRBJ1-1 for the parts outside the CDR3, the full variable domain is KAGVTQTPRYLIKTRGQQVTLSCSPISGHRSVSWYQQTPGQGLQFLFEYFSETQRNKGNFPGRFSGRQFSNSRSEMNVSTLELGDSALYLCASSFRGSEAFFGQGTRLTVV.

The chain has TRBV29-1 and TRBJ1-2, with 7 bases that match TRBD1. Germline V gene sequence: CDR1 SQVTM, CDR2 ANQGSEA. With V trimmed by 3 bases and J by 2 bases, 9 bases remained unmatched. There are 15 residues in the CDR3. In DNA form, the CDR3 reads TGCAGCGTTGATCGAGACAGGGAGTGGAACTATGGCTACACCTTC. This codes for CSVDRDREWNYGYTF.

V and J are TRBV7-9 and TRBJ2-5; 11 bases match TRBD1. The germline V gene encodes CDR1 SEHNR and CDR2 FQNEAQ (reference sequence). The CDR3 loop spans 16 amino acids. V lost 5 bases, J lost 1 base, and 6 bases stayed unmatched. CDR3 nucleotides: TGTGCCAGCAGCCCTCGGGACAGGGGGATCCAAGAGACCCAGTACTTC. This encodes CASSPRDRGIQETQYF.

The chain recombines TRBV9 with TRBJ2-3, with a possible D match to TRBD2 (6 bases). Looked up from germline, CDR1 is SGDLS and CDR2 is YYNGEE. The CDR3 extends over 16 amino acids. V dropped 4 bases and J dropped 8 bases, with 23 bases sitting between them. The CDR3 nucleotides read TGTGCCAGCAGCACCACCCGGGACTTCCATCCCTTTACGCAGTATTTT. Amino acid sequence: CASSTTRDFHPFTQYF.

CDR3 sequence: CSVGLPGGNEQFF. In DNA form, the CDR3 reads TGCAGCGTTGGTTTGCCTGGGGGCAATGAGCAGTTCTTC. V and J are TRBV29-1 and TRBJ2-1; D tentatively fits TRBD1 or TRBD2 (5 bases each). Germline assignment: CDR1 SQVTM and CDR2 ANQGSEA. Trimming left V 4 bases short and J 6 bases short, with 13 bases between. This CDR3 is built from 13 residues.

V gene TRBV28 combines with J gene TRBJ2-5; 9 bases map to TRBD1. This CDR3 comprises 16 residues. Germline V gene data show CDR1 as MDHEN and CDR2 as SYDVKM. After removal of 4 bases from V and 6 bases from J, the junction contained 12 bases not matched to a gene. As DNA, the CDR3 is TGTGCCAGCAGTTCCGCGACAGGGGGACCCTTCCAGACCCAGTACTTC. Translation: CASSSATGGPFQTQYF.

The chain joins TRBV27 to TRBJ2-7; 10 positions agree with TRBD2. Trimming cost V 2 bases and J 4 bases; bases outside gene matches: 8. CDR3 length: 16 residues. Per germline, CDR1 MNHEY and CDR2 SMNVEV (reference sequence). The CDR3 reads CASSLLPSGSIYEQYF. The CDR3, as DNA: TGTGCCAGCAGTTTACTCCCTAGCGGGAGCATTTACGAGCAGTACTTC.

This chain joins TRBV20-1 and TRBJ2-3; 11 bases are a match to TRBD2. The CDR3 has 17 amino acids. The trim removed 3 bases at V and 6 bases at J, leaving 14 bases unmatched. CDR1 is DFQATT and CDR2 is SNEGSKA in the germline V gene (reference sequence). CDR3 residues: CSASELVVAGGGDTQYF. DNA of the CDR3: TGCAGTGCTAGCGAACTCGTGGTAGCGGGAGGGGGGGATACGCAGTATTTT.

This chain joins TRBV30 and TRBJ2-7, with 7 positions matching TRBD2. The V gene end was trimmed by 3 bases and the J gene end by 4 bases; junction bases not matched to a gene: 6. Germline loops: CDR1 GTSNPN, CDR2 SVGIG (reference sequence). CDR3 length equals 13 residues. The CDR3 spells CAWSPGGTYEQYF. CDR3 coding DNA: TGTGCCTGGAGCCCCGGGGGGACGTACGAGCAGTACTTC.

V is TRBV29-1 and J is TRBJ2-7; D is tentatively TRBD1 or TRBD2 (7 bases each). V was trimmed by 7 bases and J by 6 bases, leaving 16 bases between them. The CDR3 loop spans 12 amino acids. In germline, CDR1 is SQVTM, CDR2 ANQGSEA. The CDR3: CSASGGRAEQYF. The CDR3 nucleotides are TGCAGCGCCTCAGGGGGGAGGGCCGAGCAGTACTTC.

The V call is TRBV29-1, the J call TRBJ2-1; no clear D. V was clipped by 1 base and J by 8 bases, with 12 bases between them. The CDR3 is 13 amino acids. Germline V gives CDR1 SQVTM, CDR2 ANQGSEA. For the CDR3, the DNA is TGCAGCGTTGAAGCGGGTCCCAGAGATGAGCAGTTCTTC. This sequence encodes CSVEAGPRDEQFF.

This chain joins TRBV27 and TRBJ2-5, with D tentatively TRBD1 (6 bases). The germline V and J ends were trimmed by 5 bases and 4 bases, with 17 bases remaining between them. The CDR3 consists of 15 residues. Germline loops: CDR1 MNHEY, CDR2 SMNVEV (reference sequence). In DNA form, the CDR3 reads TGTGCCAGCAGTACCGGGACAACAAATGTAGAGACCCAGTACTTC. This translates into CASSTGTTNVETQYF.